Listed here are 25 T cell receptor beta chains from one sample, sequenced in a study of control samples from healthy donors and cancer patients. Libraries were prepared by immunoSEQ multiplex PCR; TCRdb keeps only in-frame clonotypes and omits some of them. The repertoire holds about 410,000 clones, with 90% as singletons. The sequencing input was PBMCs. The receptor set was obtained from a man between 35 and 55 years old with head and neck cancer.

V is TRBV5-6 and J is TRBJ1-6; D not certain. CDR3 length equals 13 residues. Germline CDR1 and CDR2: SGHDT and YYEEEE. The V end was cut by 4 bases, the J end by 9 bases, with 11 bases between. The CDR3, as DNA: TGTGCCAGCAGCGGGGAGCGGCGTTCACCCCTCCACTTT. It specifies CASSGERRSPLHF. The full variable domain, rest sourced from reference TRBV5-6 and TRBJ1-6, is DAGVTQSPTHLIKTRGQQVTLRCSPKSGHDTVSWYQQALGQGPQFIFQYYEEEERQRGNFPDRFSGHQFPNYSSELNVNALLLGDSALYLCASSGERRSPLHFGNGTRLTVT.

The V call is TRBV6-5, the J call TRBJ2-3; D is undetermined. The CDR3 extends over 15 amino acids. With 5 bases removed from V and 0 bases from J, the gap between germline ends came to 12 bases. CDR1 is MNHEY, CDR2 SVGAGI, per germline. The DNA of the CDR3 is TGTGCCAGCAGTCAAAGGATTACTAGCACAGATACGCAGTATTTT. Residues: CASSQRITSTDTQYF.

CDR3 DNA: TGTGCCAGCAGTTCGGACGGAGTCACAGATACGCAGTATTTT. This codes for CASSSDGVTDTQYF. The rearrangement uses TRBV7-9 and TRBJ2-3; D not certain. The CDR3 is 14 residues long. The germline gives CDR1 SEHNR, CDR2 FQNEAQ (reference sequence). Trimming pared 6 bases from V and 2 bases from J, leaving 12 bases between.

V usage is TRBV9 and J usage is TRBJ2-2; the D is unclear. The CDR3 totals 17 residues. CDR1 is SGDLS and CDR2 is YYNGEE in the germline V gene. V lost 2 bases to trimming and J lost 0 bases, with 14 bases between them. The chain's CDR3 is CASSVASRRSNTGELFF. CDR3 sequence (DNA): TGTGCCAGCAGCGTCGCCTCCCGGAGATCGAACACCGGGGAGCTGTTTTTT.

The J gene is TRBJ2-5, the V gene TRBV4-2; tentative D call: TRBD2 (6 bases). Trimming stripped 6 bases from V and 5 bases from J, with 13 bases between. Germline V gene sequence: CDR1 LGHNA, CDR2 YNFKEQ. This CDR3 spans 13 amino acids. The CDR3 loop reads CASRLAGGETQYF. Here the CDR3 DNA reads TGTGCCAGCAGACTAGCAGGAGGGGAGACCCAGTACTTC.

This sequence joins TRBV28 and TRBJ2-3; possibly TRBD1 or TRBD2 for D (5 bases each). Germline V gene lookup returns CDR1 MDHEN and CDR2 SYDVKM. There are 13 residues in the CDR3. V was clipped by 2 bases and J by 4 bases, with 7 bases between them. CDR3 sequence: CASSLGGADTQYF. In DNA, the CDR3 is TGTGCCAGCAGTTTAGGGGGTGCAGATACGCAGTATTTT.

This clone was seen ten or more times. The chain uses TRBV6-5 and TRBJ1-5; D gene unclear. Germline-derived CDR1 and CDR2 are MNHEY and SVGAGI. Trimming stripped 4 bases from V and 0 bases from J, with 10 bases between. CDR3 length: 15 amino acids. The CDR3 loop reads CASSFREYSNQPQHF. CDR3 nucleotide sequence: TGTGCCAGCAGTTTCCGGGAGTATAGCAATCAGCCCCAGCATTTT.

V is TRBV11-1 and J is TRBJ1-1; D is perhaps TRBD1 (5 bases). The CDR3 spans 14 residues. With 7 bases removed from V and 4 bases from J, the gap between germline ends came to 16 bases. The germline V gene encodes CDR1 SGHAT and CDR2 FQDESV (reference sequence). The CDR3 sequence: CASNSKGLSTEAFF. Here the CDR3 DNA reads TGTGCCAGCAATTCCAAGGGACTTTCCACTGAAGCTTTCTTT. The full variable domain, completed using reference TRBV11-1 and TRBJ1-1, is EAEVAQSPRYKITEKSQAVAFWCDPISGHATLYWYRQILGQGPELLVQFQDESVVDDSQLPKDRFSAERLKGVDSTLKIQPAELGDSAMYLCASNSKGLSTEAFFGQGTRLTVV.

The gene calls are TRBV27 and TRBJ1-1, with D possibly matching TRBD1 (5 bases). Per germline, CDR1 MNHEY and CDR2 SMNVEV (reference sequence). Trimming removed 4 bases at V and 4 bases at J, with 16 bases between. The CDR3 contains 15 residues. CDR3 coding DNA: TGTGCCAGCAGTTCCCTTGGACATATTAGCACTGAAGCTTTCTTT. Translating it yields CASSSLGHISTEAFF.

The gene calls are TRBV29-1 and TRBJ1-1; a possible D gene is TRBD1 (5 bases). This CDR3 has 12 amino acids. Trimming cost V 6 bases and J 8 bases, with 16 bases left between them. Germline V lookup: CDR1 SQVTM, CDR2 ANQGSEA. CDR3 nucleotides: TGCAGCGTCGGGGACGGGCGGCTCGAAGCTTTCTTT. This translates into CSVGDGRLEAFF.

This chain's CDR3 is CASSLRDRYPGELFF. The CDR3 nucleotides are TGTGCCAGCAGTCTCCGGGACAGGTATCCCGGGGAGCTGTTTTTT. The rearrangement uses TRBV2 and TRBJ2-2, with 8 bases that match TRBD1. Germline CDR1 and CDR2: SNHLY and FYNNEI. The junction had 8 bases not matched to a gene; V was cut back by 5 bases and J by 6 bases. The length of the CDR3 is 15 residues.

The CDR3 reads CASSIKGTPNTEAFF. The CDR3 nucleotides read TGTGCCAGTAGTATAAAGGGGACACCGAACACTGAAGCTTTCTTT. The chain has TRBV19 and TRBJ1-1; D might be TRBD1 (6 bases). CDR3 length: 15 amino acids. Germline loops: CDR1 LNHDA, CDR2 SQIVND (reference sequence). Trimming pared 2 bases from V and 1 base from J, leaving 11 bases between.

Here the CDR3 reads CASSLKTSGRGDTQYF. Written as DNA, the CDR3 is TGTGCCAGCAGCTTGAAGACTAGCGGGAGAGGAGATACGCAGTATTTT. The J gene is TRBJ2-3, the V gene TRBV5-6; 12 positions agree with TRBD2. Trimming cost V 1 base and J 5 bases; bases outside gene matches: 5. Germline V gives CDR1 SGHDT, CDR2 YYEEEE. The CDR3 spans 16 residues.

This rearrangement joins TRBV7-6 to TRBJ1-2; 11 bases align to TRBD1. CDR1 and CDR2 (germline): SGHVS, FNYEAQ. The CDR3 is made up of 18 amino acids. The ends lost 1 base at V and 8 bases at J; junction bases unmatched: 15. The DNA of the CDR3 is TGTGCCAGCAGCTTAGGACCACGAGGGACAGGGGGAAGTTGGGGCTACACCTTC. Translated, it gives CASSLGPRGTGGSWGYTF.

This sequence joins TRBV27 and TRBJ1-1; D remains ambiguous. Germline V gene sequence: CDR1 MNHEY, CDR2 SMNVEV (reference sequence). The CDR3 extends over 13 amino acids. Trimming removed 5 bases from V and 4 bases from J, with 11 bases in between. CDR3 DNA sequence: TGTGCCAGCAGTCCGTCCCGGGGCACTGAAGCTTTCTTT. Amino acids: CASSPSRGTEAFF.

The chain employs TRBV5-8 and TRBJ2-2; D remains ambiguous. CDR1 is SGHTS and CDR2 is YDEGEE in the germline V gene. The V end lost 0 bases, the J end lost 3 bases, and 9 bases lay between the germline ends. This CDR3 has 15 residues. The DNA for the CDR3 is TGTGCCAGCAGCTTGGGTGTAGGGCACACCGGGGAGCTGTTTTTT. As protein: CASSLGVGHTGELFF.

The CDR3 region is CASRMGYTGEIKNIQYF. In nucleotides, the CDR3 is TGCGCCAGCAGGATGGGGTATACAGGGGAAATCAAAAACATTCAGTACTTC. The V gene is TRBV5-1, the J gene TRBJ2-4; 7 bases map to TRBD1. The CDR3 length is 17 residues. CDR1 and CDR2 from the germline V gene are SGHRS and YFSETQ. The trim removed 5 bases at V and 3 bases at J, leaving 14 bases unmatched.

This rearrangement joins TRBV7-6 to TRBJ2-7, with 11 positions matching TRBD2. The V gene end was trimmed by 5 bases and the J gene end by 7 bases; junction bases not matched to a gene: 10. This CDR3 has 15 residues. CDR1 and CDR2 (germline): SGHVS, FNYEAQ. Here the CDR3 reads CASSPETSGMGEQYF. The CDR3 DNA is TGTGCCAGCAGCCCTGAGACTAGCGGGATGGGTGAGCAGTACTTC.

The chain carries TRBV28 and TRBJ1-6; D gene ambiguous. This CDR3 comprises 15 residues. V was trimmed by 6 bases and J by 8 bases, leaving 17 bases between them. Germline loops: CDR1 MDHEN, CDR2 SYDVKM. The CDR3 region has the DNA TGTGCCAGCAGCCCAGCGTTAGGGCCCCATTCACCCCTCCACTTT. Translation gives CASSPALGPHSPLHF. Based on the CDR3 plus reference TRBV28 and TRBJ1-6, the full variable domain is DVKVTQSSRYLVKRTGEKVFLECVQDMDHENMFWYRQDPGLGLRLIYFSYDVKMKEKGDIPEGYSVSREKKERFSLILESASTNQTSMYLCASSPALGPHSPLHFGNGTRLTVT.

This rearrangement joins TRBV19 to TRBJ1-1, with 9 nucleotides matching TRBD1. J was trimmed by 1 base and V by 6 bases; bases with no gene match: 3. The CDR3 is 14 amino acids. Germline V gene sequence: CDR1 LNHDA, CDR2 SQIVND (reference sequence). CDR3 coding DNA: TGTGCCAGTAGCCGGGACAGGGAGAACACTGAAGCTTTCTTT. It yields the protein CASSRDRENTEAFF.

The rearrangement links TRBV9 to TRBJ2-7, with D tentatively TRBD1 (6 bases). V lost 4 bases and J lost 5, with 16 bases in between. The CDR3 covers 14 residues. Germline V gene data show CDR1 as SGDLS and CDR2 as YYNGEE. CDR3 sequence (DNA): TGTGCCAGCAGCCCGCGGACAGCGCCGCACGAGCAGTACTTC. This translates into CASSPRTAPHEQYF.

The chain couples TRBV6-5 to TRBJ1-2; possibly TRBD1 for D (5 bases). The V end lost 1 base, the J end lost 9 bases, and 21 bases lay between the germline ends. There are 16 residues in the CDR3. Germline CDR1 is MNHEY and CDR2 is SVGAGI. The CDR3, as DNA: TGTGCCAGCAGTTACTTTATTGGCAGGGAAGAACAAAGCTACACCTTC. Translation: CASSYFIGREEQSYTF.

The count of this clone is one. The V and J genes are TRBV27 and TRBJ1-3; a possible D gene is TRBD1 (5 bases). The length of the CDR3 is 15 residues. Germline V CDR1 and CDR2: MNHEY, SMNVEV (reference sequence). The V and J ends lost 0 bases and 2 bases respectively, with 8 bases between them. The CDR3 is CASSLSWGAGNTIYF. The DNA for the CDR3 is TGTGCCAGCAGTTTATCATGGGGGGCTGGAAACACCATATATTTT.

J is TRBJ1-1 and V is TRBV27, with D unresolved. V lost 1 base to trimming and J lost 0 bases, with 12 bases between them. CDR3 size: 16 residues. CDR1 MNHEY and CDR2 SMNVEV come from the germline V gene (reference sequence). The CDR3 DNA follows: TGTGCCAGCAGTTTATACGGGCAGAGCATGAACACTGAAGCTTTCTTT. Translating gives CASSLYGQSMNTEAFF.

This chain connects TRBV7-9 to TRBJ2-7; TRBD1 matches at 8 bases. The CDR3 loop spans 12 amino acids. Germline CDR1 and CDR2: SEHNR and FQNEAQ (reference sequence). Trimming took 5 bases from V and 4 from J; bases not matched to a gene: 1. The DNA of the CDR3 is TGTGCCAGCAGCACAGGGGGATACGAGCAGTACTTC. It yields the protein CASSTGGYEQYF.